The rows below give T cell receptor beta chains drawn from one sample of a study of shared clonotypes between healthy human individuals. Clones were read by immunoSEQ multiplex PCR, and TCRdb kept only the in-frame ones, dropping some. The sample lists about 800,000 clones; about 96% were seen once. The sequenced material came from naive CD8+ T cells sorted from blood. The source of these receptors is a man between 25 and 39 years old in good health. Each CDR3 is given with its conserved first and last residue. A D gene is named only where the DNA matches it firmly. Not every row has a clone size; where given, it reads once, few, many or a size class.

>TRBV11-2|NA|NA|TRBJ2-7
TGTGCCAGCAGCTTGGACCGACCAAGTTATATGGAGCAGTACTTC
CASSLDRPSYMEQYF
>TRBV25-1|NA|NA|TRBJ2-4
TGTGCCAGCGAGCTCTTTCAGTACTTC
CASELFQYF
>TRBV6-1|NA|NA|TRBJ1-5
TGTGCCAGCAGTGATACGGTCAATCAGCCCCAGCATTTT
CASSDTVNQPQHF
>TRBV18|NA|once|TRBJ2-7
TGTGCCAGCTCACCTGACAGTTTTTCCTACGAGCAGTACTTC
CASSPDSFSYEQYF
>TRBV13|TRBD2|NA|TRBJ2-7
TGTGCCAGCAGCTTAGGCACTAGCGGGAGATTCTACGAGCAGTACTTC
CASSLGTSGRFYEQYF
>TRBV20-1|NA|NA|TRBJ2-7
TGCAGTGCTAGAGATGCTGGGGAGCAGTACTTC
CSARDAGEQYF
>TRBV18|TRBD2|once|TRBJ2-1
TGTGCCAGCTCACCGAGGACTAGCGGGAGGGGAACCAATGAGCAGTTCTTC
CASSPRTSGRGTNEQFF
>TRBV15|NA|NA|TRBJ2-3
TGTGCCACCAGCAGAGATCGAGCAGATACGCAGTATTTT
CATSRDRADTQYF
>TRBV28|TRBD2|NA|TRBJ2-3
TGTGCCAGCAGCCCTACTAGCGGGAGGGCCCTAGATACGCAGTATTTT
CASSPTSGRALDTQYF
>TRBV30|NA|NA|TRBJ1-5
TGTGCCTGGAGTACGATTGTGGGGGCTAGCAATCAGCCCCAGCATTTT
CAWSTIVGASNQPQHF
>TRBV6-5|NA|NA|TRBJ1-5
TGTGCCAGCTCAAGCGGATTTGGTCAGCCCCAGCATTTT
CASSSGFGQPQHF
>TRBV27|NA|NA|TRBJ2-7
TGTGCCAGCAGTTTGGCCTCACCGGGGGAGCAGTACTTC
CASSLASPGEQYF
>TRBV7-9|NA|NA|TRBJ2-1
TGTGCCAGCAGCTTAACGCGGGTCTACAATGAGCAGTTCTTC
CASSLTRVYNEQFF
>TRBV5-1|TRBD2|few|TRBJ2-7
TGCGCCAGCAGCTCGCCGGGGACTAGCGCCTACGAGCAGTACTTC
CASSSPGTSAYEQYF
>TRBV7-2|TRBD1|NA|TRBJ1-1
TGTGCCAGCAGCAGGGGGCTACAGAAGAACACTGAAGCTTTCTTT
CASSRGLQKNTEAFF
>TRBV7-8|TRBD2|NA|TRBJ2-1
TGTGCCAGCAGTCCCAGCGGGGGTTTCTACAATGAGCAGTTCTTC
CASSPSGGFYNEQFF